This T cell receptor beta chain was identified in a study of blood T cell repertoires in COVID-19 (dated by TCRdb to 2020 to 2021). About the study as a whole: Collaborator samples came from the United States, Italy and Spain and covered acute and convalescent phases of COVID-19. The prospective study material was composed of cDNA or gDNA derived from T cells, B-cell-depleted T cells, or PBMCs. Subjects who had been exposed to COVID-19, were actively infected with it, or had recovered from it provided the deeply sampled blood TCRbeta repertoires that made up the dataset. The repertoires were released in a freely available public database meant as a resource for research on the immune response to SARS-CoV-2. Samples came from the ongoing ImmuneRACE study (first 160 participants) plus 1,254 subjects from 6 global collaborators. Nearly every sample came with metadata listing a de-identified subject ID, COVID-19 status, age in years and sex. Where available, HLA class I and class II types were obtained from metadata supplied by the sample provider rather than from assay-based typing. Overall study results and their limits: Clinical and demographic metadata were provided uncurated, with the amount varying by source and participant.

Whole blood was collected in K2EDTA tubes by collaborating institutions according to the institutions' own protocols. For TCRbeta analysis, collaborators shipped samples in one of three forms: frozen whole blood, isolated PBMCs, or DNA extracted from either of those sample types. Remarks on this clone: Its antigen specificity is not known. There are no base qualities to consult, and no much larger clone falls within one base.

From the cysteine up to the phenylalanine, the CDR3 has a length of 14 residues. Only the CDR3 region is kept as DNA, spanning 42 bases read in frame from base 1. V loses 3 bases at its end and J loses 5 bases; junction bases beyond the gene matches: 3. CDR1 LNHDA and CDR2 SQIVND were looked up in the germline V gene (reference sequence). TCRbeta CDR3 regions were amplified from genomic DNA using the immunoSEQ Assay, a bias-controlled multiplex PCR. In the original analysis: Nucleated cell counts per sample were estimated from amplification of reference gene primers within the assay. Sequence reads were collapsed and filtered to measure the absolute abundance of every unique TCRbeta CDR3 rearrangement. For each sample, productive Simpson clonality was calculated as the square root of Simpson's diversity index across productive rearrangements. TCRdb mirrors the immuneACCESS table, restricted to in-frame sequences. Some clones are absent from its copies; in checked studies, under half trace to an unresolved V gene, and the reason for the others is unknown. The D gene and trimming were derived from the DNA, and the V and J assignments and clone size from that table. The sample yields under 100,000 clones; around 86% were counted once. Jointly, the top ten make up approximately 2% of the sample.

This receptor was taken from a woman aged 70-85 years with acute or convalescent COVID-19. The V and J genes are TRBV19 and TRBJ2-1, and 8 bases in between align with TRBD1. Sequencing used peripheral blood. The nucleotide sequence is TGTGCCAGTAGTATGGACAGGGCTAACAATGAGCAGTTCTTC. It is translated as CASSMDRANNEQFF.